Below, 10 T cell receptor beta chains from the same sample are listed, as sequenced in a study of graft-versus-host responses after intestinal transplantation. Their antigen targets remain unknown. TCRdb's copy holds only in-frame clones and misses some; the assay was immunoSEQ multiplex PCR. The sample contains roughly 120,000 clones, 90% to 95% of which appear only once. The sequences come from unstimulated CD8+ T cells sorted from spleen or lymph node cells, collected before intestinal transplant. The receptors derive from a human donor who received an intestinal transplant.

This chain joins TRBV5-1 and TRBJ2-7; D may be TRBD2 (6 bases). This CDR3 spans 14 amino acids. Per germline, CDR1 SGHRS and CDR2 YFSETQ. Trimming removed 0 bases at V and 7 bases at J, with 14 bases between. CDR3 in DNA: TGCGCCAGCAGCTTGGGTCCGTGGGGGAGGGAGCAGTACTTC. It is translated as CASSLGPWGREQYF.

The chain employs TRBV30 and TRBJ2-1; D perhaps matches TRBD1 (5 bases). This CDR3 contains 12 residues. The V end was cut by 2 bases, the J end by 9 bases, with 11 bases between. Germline V gene data show CDR1 as GTSNPN and CDR2 as SVGIG (reference sequence). The DNA of the CDR3 is TGTGCCTGGAGTCTATTGCAGGGTGAGCAGTTCTTC. Its protein is CAWSLLQGEQFF.

The chain recombines TRBV7-6 with TRBJ2-1; 9 bases map to TRBD2. This CDR3 region has 15 residues. The germline CDR1 and CDR2 sequences are SGHVS and FNYEAQ. V lost 2 bases and J lost 7; bases outside the gene matches: 6. The CDR3 region has the DNA TGTGCCAGCAGCTTATGGGCGGGAGGGCCGAATGAGCAGTTCTTC. Amino acid sequence: CASSLWAGGPNEQFF.

CDR3 region: CATDTHLGYNEQFF. In nucleotides, the CDR3 is TGCGCCACCGATACGCATTTAGGATACAATGAGCAGTTCTTC. The chain recombines TRBV10-2 with TRBJ2-1; D gene uncertain. V lost 10 bases and J 4 bases, leaving 17 bases between the germline ends. The CDR3 extends over 14 amino acids. Germline CDR1 reads WSHSY; CDR2 reads SAAADI.

J is TRBJ2-7 and V is TRBV7-3; D possibly matches TRBD1 or TRBD2 (5 bases each). The CDR3 is made up of 15 amino acids. V was cut by 1 base and J by 0 bases, with 10 bases left in between. The germline V gene encodes CDR1 SGHTA and CDR2 FQGTGA. The CDR3 DNA reads TGTGCCAGCAGCTTAAGTGGGGGAGACTCCTACGAGCAGTACTTC. Protein product: CASSLSGGDSYEQYF.

The J gene is TRBJ1-1, the V gene TRBV2; D gene unclear. V dropped 1 base and J dropped 1 base, with 4 bases sitting between them. There are 13 residues in the CDR3. CDR1 is SNHLY and CDR2 is FYNNEI in the germline V gene. The CDR3 spells CASSEGRNTEAFF. The CDR3 DNA reads TGTGCCAGCAGTGAAGGCAGGAACACTGAAGCTTTCTTT.

This clone was detected only once. The chain couples TRBV27 to TRBJ1-1; D is undetermined. From germline, CDR1 is MNHEY and CDR2 SMNVEV (reference sequence). Deletions cut 2 bases from V and 4 bases from J, with 14 bases between. CDR3 length equals 15 residues. The CDR3 reads CASSLGPGGGTEAFF. Written as DNA, the CDR3 is TGTGCCAGCAGTTTAGGGCCGGGAGGAGGCACTGAAGCTTTCTTT.

This rearrangement joins TRBV4-2 to TRBJ2-7; D call uncertain. Germline assignment: CDR1 LGHNA and CDR2 YNFKEQ. The CDR3 spans 16 residues. Trimming pared 0 bases from V and 1 base from J, leaving 13 bases between. CDR3 DNA: TGTGCCAGCAGCCAAGAAGGTGGGGTCGTGTCCTACGAGCAGTACTTC. This gives the protein CASSQEGGVVSYEQYF.

The rearrangement links TRBV12-5 to TRBJ1-2; D is unresolved. Germline assignment: CDR1 LGHNT and CDR2 FRNRAP. Deletions cut 5 bases from V and 8 bases from J, with 9 bases between. The CDR3 loop spans 11 amino acids. The CDR3 nucleotides are TGTGCTAGTGGTCTGGGAGGGGGCTACACCTTC. Translating gives CASGLGGGYTF.

The chain uses TRBV5-1 and TRBJ1-2; 10 nucleotides align to TRBD1. J was trimmed by 4 bases and V by 3 bases; bases with no gene match: 3. The CDR3 is 14 amino acids. CDR1 and CDR2 from the germline V gene are SGHRS and YFSETQ. The CDR3 DNA reads as TGCGCCAGCAGCTCGGACAGGGGGTTCTATGGCTACACCTTC. This gives the protein CASSSDRGFYGYTF.